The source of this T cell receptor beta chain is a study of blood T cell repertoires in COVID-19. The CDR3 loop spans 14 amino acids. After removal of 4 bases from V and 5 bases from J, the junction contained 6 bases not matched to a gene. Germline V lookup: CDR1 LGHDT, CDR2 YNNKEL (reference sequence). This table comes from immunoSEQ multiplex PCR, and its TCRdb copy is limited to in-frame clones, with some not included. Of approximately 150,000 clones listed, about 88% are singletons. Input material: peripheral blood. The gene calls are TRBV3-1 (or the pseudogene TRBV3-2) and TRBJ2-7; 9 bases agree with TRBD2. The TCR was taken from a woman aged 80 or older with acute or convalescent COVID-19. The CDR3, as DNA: TGTGCCAGCAGCCCGAGCGGGAGGTTCCACGAGCAGTACTTC. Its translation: CASSPSGRFHEQYF.